This is a list of T cell receptor beta chains from one sample in a study of blood T cell repertoires in COVID-19. Sequencing was performed with immunoSEQ multiplex PCR; in TCRdb, only in-frame clones are kept and a portion is missing. The table lists 230,000 or so clones, about 85% of them singletons. Sequencing was carried out using peripheral blood. The receptors shown here come from a man younger than 45 with active or convalescent COVID-19. CDR3s include the opening cysteine and the closing phenylalanine or tryptophan. D genes are given only for firm matches. The listing skips clone size in some rows; elsewhere it reads once, few, many or a size class.

CDR3 DNA: TGCGCCAGCAGCCGGGACAGCCTAGGAAAGGGGGATGGCTACACCTTC
CDR3 protein: CASSRDSLGKGDGYTF
J gene: TRBJ1-2
D gene: TRBD1
clone size: -
V gene: TRBV4-3

CDR3 DNA: TGTGCCAGCAGCGGGACAGCTAATCAGCCCCAGCATTTT
CDR3 protein: CASSGTANQPQHF
J gene: TRBJ1-5
D gene: TRBD1
clone size: -
V gene: TRBV7-9

CDR3 DNA: TGTGCCAGCAGTGTAACAGGGGGGGCTGAAGCTTTCTTT
CDR3 protein: CASSVTGGAEAFF
J gene: TRBJ1-1
D gene: TRBD1
clone size: -
V gene: TRBV27

CDR3 DNA: TGTGCCAGTACCCAAAGGAACAGGGTGAACACTGAAGCTTTCTTT
CDR3 protein: CASTQRNRVNTEAFF
J gene: TRBJ1-1
D gene: -
clone size: -
V gene: TRBV19

CDR3 DNA: TGCGCCAGCAGCCCCCGCCAGGGGTCGGACACTGAAGCTTTCTTT
CDR3 protein: CASSPRQGSDTEAFF
J gene: TRBJ1-1
D gene: -
clone size: few
V gene: TRBV5-1

CDR3 DNA: TGCGCCAGCAGCTACCCCCCGGATGAGCAGTTCTTC
CDR3 protein: CASSYPPDEQFF
J gene: TRBJ2-1
D gene: -
clone size: -
V gene: TRBV5-1

CDR3 DNA: TGTGCCTGGGGCGGGGGGACAGGGGGAAGAGAGCAGTACTTC
CDR3 protein: CAWGGGTGGREQYF
J gene: TRBJ2-7
D gene: TRBD1
clone size: -
V gene: TRBV30

CDR3 DNA: TGTGCCAGCAGAACGCTCGCGGGTAGGGTTTCACCCCTCCACTTT
CDR3 protein: CASRTLAGRVSPLHF
J gene: TRBJ1-6
D gene: -
clone size: -
V gene: TRBV28

CDR3 DNA: TGTGCCAGCAGTCGACAGGGGGGTGCCTACGAGCAGTACTTC
CDR3 protein: CASSRQGGAYEQYF
J gene: TRBJ2-7
D gene: TRBD1
clone size: -
V gene: TRBV6-5

CDR3 DNA: TGTGCCAGCTCACGGACAGCGAACACTGAAGCTTTCTTT
CDR3 protein: CASSRTANTEAFF
J gene: TRBJ1-1
D gene: -
clone size: -
V gene: TRBV18

CDR3 DNA: TGCGCCAGCAGCTCAAGCGGGAGATTGGAAGAGACCCAGTACTTC
CDR3 protein: CASSSSGRLEETQYF
J gene: TRBJ2-5
D gene: TRBD2
clone size: -
V gene: TRBV5-1

CDR3 DNA: TGTGCCACCAGTGATTTGAGAGGAGGGTCCTACAATGAGCAGTTCTTC
CDR3 protein: CATSDLRGGSYNEQFF
J gene: TRBJ2-1
D gene: -
clone size: -
V gene: TRBV24-1

CDR3 DNA: TGTGCCAGCAGTCCCGGACTAGCGGTCACAGATACGCAGTATTTT
CDR3 protein: CASSPGLAVTDTQYF
J gene: TRBJ2-3
D gene: TRBD2
clone size: -
V gene: TRBV4-2

CDR3 DNA: TGCGCCAGCAGCCAAGCTTATACAGAAAGTTACGAGCAGTACTTC
CDR3 protein: CASSQAYTESYEQYF
J gene: TRBJ2-7
D gene: -
clone size: -
V gene: TRBV4-3

CDR3 DNA: TGCGCCAGCAGCCAAGACTACGGGTACGGGGGAAACACCATATATTTT
CDR3 protein: CASSQDYGYGGNTIYF
J gene: TRBJ1-3
D gene: -
clone size: -
V gene: TRBV4-3

CDR3 DNA: TGCAGCGTCGCAACGCAGGGGTGGGATACGCAGTATTTT
CDR3 protein: CSVATQGWDTQYF
J gene: TRBJ2-3
D gene: -
clone size: -
V gene: TRBV29-1

CDR3 DNA: TGTGCCAGTAGTACAGTCTCTGGAAACACCATATATTTT
CDR3 protein: CASSTVSGNTIYF
J gene: TRBJ1-3
D gene: -
clone size: -
V gene: TRBV19

CDR3 DNA: TGTGCCAGCAGCAAAAGTCAGGGGACCCCTAATGAAAAACTGTTTTTT
CDR3 protein: CASSKSQGTPNEKLFF
J gene: TRBJ1-4
D gene: -
clone size: -
V gene: TRBV21-1

CDR3 DNA: TGTGCCATCAGTGGGACAGCCCAAGGGACTGAAGCTTTCTTT
CDR3 protein: CAISGTAQGTEAFF
J gene: TRBJ1-1
D gene: -
clone size: -
V gene: TRBV10-3

CDR3 DNA: TGCGCCAGCAGCTCGGGGGGTCCAAGCTATTTT
CDR3 protein: CASSSGGPSYF
J gene: TRBJ1-1
D gene: -
clone size: few
V gene: TRBV5-1

CDR3 DNA: TGTGCCAGCACGTTAGCAGGGGATAGCAATCAGCCCCAGCATTTT
CDR3 protein: CASTLAGDSNQPQHF
J gene: TRBJ1-5
D gene: -
clone size: -
V gene: TRBV2

CDR3 DNA: TGCGCCAGCAGCCAGTACGGGCGGGAGGGCACAGATACGCAGTATTTT
CDR3 protein: CASSQYGREGTDTQYF
J gene: TRBJ2-3
D gene: TRBD2
clone size: -
V gene: TRBV4-1

CDR3 DNA: TGTGCCAGCAGACCAGGGGTGGACTATGGCTACACCTTC
CDR3 protein: CASRPGVDYGYTF
J gene: TRBJ1-2
D gene: -
clone size: -
V gene: TRBV28

CDR3 DNA: TGTGCCAGCATTAGCGGGGGGGCTACCGGGGAGCTGTTTTTT
CDR3 protein: CASISGGATGELFF
J gene: TRBJ2-2
D gene: TRBD2
clone size: -
V gene: TRBV28

CDR3 DNA: TGCGCCAGCAGCTTGTTAGGCCCCCGGGCGGGGACTGGAAACACCATATATTTT
CDR3 protein: CASSLLGPRAGTGNTIYF
J gene: TRBJ1-3
D gene: -
clone size: -
V gene: TRBV5-1

CDR3 DNA: TGTGCCAGCAGCGTAAATGACAGGGGTAATCAGCCCCAGCATTTT
CDR3 protein: CASSVNDRGNQPQHF
J gene: TRBJ1-5
D gene: TRBD1
clone size: once
V gene: TRBV9

CDR3 DNA: TGTGCCAGCAATCGGCAGGGTTTGGATGAGCAGTTCTTC
CDR3 protein: CASNRQGLDEQFF
J gene: TRBJ2-1
D gene: -
clone size: -
V gene: TRBV12-3/TRBV12-4

CDR3 DNA: TGTGCCAGCAGCCATGCCCCTACAGGGGGGGCGTACTTC
CDR3 protein: CASSHAPTGGAYF
J gene: TRBJ2-7
D gene: -
clone size: -
V gene: TRBV3-1/TRBV3-2

CDR3 DNA: TGTGCCAGCAGCGTAGGTCGGAGGGGCGATGGCTACACCTTC
CDR3 protein: CASSVGRRGDGYTF
J gene: TRBJ1-2
D gene: -
clone size: few
V gene: TRBV9

CDR3 DNA: TGTGCCAGCAGCTCGGGTAGCGGCTACGAGCAGTACTTC
CDR3 protein: CASSSGSGYEQYF
J gene: TRBJ2-7
D gene: -
clone size: -
V gene: TRBV7-8

CDR3 DNA: TGTGCCAGCAGCTTAAACAGGGGCAATTCACCCCTCCACTTT
CDR3 protein: CASSLNRGNSPLHF
J gene: TRBJ1-6
D gene: TRBD1
clone size: -
V gene: TRBV7-2

CDR3 DNA: TGTGCCAGCAGCTTAAGGCAGGGTGCTGGGACTGAAGCTTTCTTT
CDR3 protein: CASSLRQGAGTEAFF
J gene: TRBJ1-1
D gene: -
clone size: -
V gene: TRBV7-8

CDR3 DNA: TGTGCCAGCAGCCCGGACAAAAACTATGGCTACACCTTC
CDR3 protein: CASSPDKNYGYTF
J gene: TRBJ1-2
D gene: -
clone size: -
V gene: TRBV2

CDR3 DNA: TGTGCCAGCAGCCCCCCGGGACAGGGGGCCTACGAGCAGTACTTC
CDR3 protein: CASSPPGQGAYEQYF
J gene: TRBJ2-7
D gene: TRBD1
clone size: -
V gene: TRBV13

CDR3 DNA: TGCAGCGCTACAGGGGCTCCTAACTATGGCTACACCTTC
CDR3 protein: CSATGAPNYGYTF
J gene: TRBJ1-2
D gene: TRBD1
clone size: -
V gene: TRBV29-1

CDR3 DNA: TGCGCCAGCAGCCAGTACACTAGCGGGGGGACTAATGAGCAGTTCTTC
CDR3 protein: CASSQYTSGGTNEQFF
J gene: TRBJ2-1
D gene: TRBD2
clone size: -
V gene: TRBV4-1

CDR3 DNA: TGTGCCAGCAGAAATCCCAGACTAGGGAGCACAGATACGCAGTATTTT
CDR3 protein: CASRNPRLGSTDTQYF
J gene: TRBJ2-3
D gene: -
clone size: -
V gene: TRBV28

CDR3 DNA: TGTGCCAGCAGGCGGGCCACAGTGGACACCATATATTTT
CDR3 protein: CASRRATVDTIYF
J gene: TRBJ1-3
D gene: -
clone size: once
V gene: TRBV6-5

CDR3 DNA: TGTGCCAGCAGCTCGGTCTATAATTCACCCCTCCACTTT
CDR3 protein: CASSSVYNSPLHF
J gene: TRBJ1-6
D gene: -
clone size: once
V gene: TRBV7-2

CDR3 DNA: TGTGCCAGCAGCGTAGGAGGAGGGATCGCTGAAGCTTTCTTT
CDR3 protein: CASSVGGGIAEAFF
J gene: TRBJ1-1
D gene: -
clone size: -
V gene: TRBV9

CDR3 DNA: TGTGCCAGCAGGGGACAGCCTCAACCTTTTTCTTATGGCTACACCTTC
CDR3 protein: CASRGQPQPFSYGYTF
J gene: TRBJ1-2
D gene: TRBD1
clone size: -
V gene: TRBV28

CDR3 DNA: TGTGCCAGCAGTTACTCGATAGGGACAGGGGTCTACAATGAGCAGTTCTTC
CDR3 protein: CASSYSIGTGVYNEQFF
J gene: TRBJ2-1
D gene: TRBD1
clone size: -
V gene: TRBV6-2/TRBV6-3

CDR3 DNA: TGTGCCAGCAGCCTCGGAAGCGGGAGTGTTAATGAGCAGTTCTTC
CDR3 protein: CASSLGSGSVNEQFF
J gene: TRBJ2-1
D gene: TRBD2
clone size: -
V gene: TRBV11-3

CDR3 DNA: TGTGCCAGCAGCAAACAGGGGGATGGCTACACCTTC
CDR3 protein: CASSKQGDGYTF
J gene: TRBJ1-2
D gene: TRBD1
clone size: -
V gene: TRBV11-3

CDR3 DNA: TGTGCCAGCAGTTACTCGACCACGGGGAGCAATGAGCAGTTCTTC
CDR3 protein: CASSYSTTGSNEQFF
J gene: TRBJ2-1
D gene: -
clone size: -
V gene: TRBV6-6